This T cell receptor (beta chain) is drawn from a study of shared clonotypes between healthy human individuals. V dropped 1 base and J dropped 0 bases, with 8 bases sitting between them. Germline CDR1 and CDR2: SGHRS and YFSETQ. The CDR3 totals 14 residues. The assay was run at deep level. Data came from immunoSEQ multiplex PCR; TCRdb stores just in-frame clones and leaves some out. This sample has fewer than 3 million clones; roughly 92% occur once, and the top ten carry 0.37%. Investigators divided CD4+ cells into CD45RA+ naive and CD45RA-negative memory subsets. The source is a man aged 18 to 35 in good health. Some clones in this sample may be carry-over from other donors' samples. The sequenced sample was naive CD4+ T cells from PBMCs. Subset denoted: CD45RA+ positively selected. V is TRBV5-1 and J is TRBJ2-7; D is unresolved. In nucleotides, the CDR3 is TGCGCCAGCAGCTTGCAAACCCCCTCCTACGAGCAGTACTTC. Residues: CASSLQTPSYEQYF. The full variable domain, rest sourced from reference TRBV5-1 and TRBJ2-7, is KAGVTQTPRYLIKTRGQQVTLSCSPISGHRSVSWYQQTPGQGLQFLFEYFSETQRNKGNFPGRFSGRQFSNSRSEMNVSTLELGDSALYLCASSLQTPSYEQYFGPGTRLTVT.